A selection of T cell receptor beta chains follows, all from one sample in a study of cytomegalovirus exposure and HLA in healthy donors. Clones were sequenced by immunoSEQ multiplex PCR, and TCRdb holds only the in-frame ones, with some missing. The sample contains around 180,000 clones, about 83% of which appear only once. Specimen: PBMCs. These TCRs come from a woman under 30 in good health and CMV-seronegative. The CDR3 runs from the conserved cysteine through the conserved F or W. Each record gives: CDR3 length, clone size, D gene, V gene, J gene, CDR3 DNA, CDR3 protein. The D gene is left open where the match is weak. The size of a clone is reported for some rows only, either as once, few or many, or as a class for expanded clones.

CDR3 length: 11
clone size: NA
D gene: NA
V gene: TRBV20-1
J gene: TRBJ1-2
CDR3 DNA: TGCAGTGCTAGAGGGAGCAGCGGCTACACCTTC
CDR3 protein: CSARGSSGYTF

CDR3 length: 20
clone size: once
D gene: TRBD1
V gene: TRBV27
J gene: TRBJ1-5
CDR3 DNA: TGTGCCAGCAGTTTAACACCCATCTCTTGGGGACAGGGAGGCAATCAGCCCCAGCATTTT
CDR3 protein: CASSLTPISWGQGGNQPQHF

CDR3 length: 16
clone size: NA
D gene: NA
V gene: TRBV9
J gene: TRBJ1-1
CDR3 DNA: TGTGCCAGCAGCCCGAGATGGGACTCCTTGAACACTGAAGCTTTCTTT
CDR3 protein: CASSPRWDSLNTEAFF

CDR3 length: 18
clone size: few
D gene: TRBD1
V gene: TRBV5-1
J gene: TRBJ1-1
CDR3 DNA: TGCGCCAGCAGCCTACAAGGACAGGGGGCCGGGCGGGGCACTGAAGCTTTCTTT
CDR3 protein: CASSLQGQGAGRGTEAFF

CDR3 length: 15
clone size: NA
D gene: NA
V gene: TRBV18
J gene: TRBJ2-4
CDR3 DNA: TGTGCCAGCTCACATACAGGATTAGCCAAAAACATTCAGTACTTC
CDR3 protein: CASSHTGLAKNIQYF

CDR3 length: 14
clone size: NA
D gene: TRBD1
V gene: TRBV10-3
J gene: TRBJ1-1
CDR3 DNA: TGTGCCATCAGTCGGGACAGGGTGGCCACTGAAGCTTTCTTT
CDR3 protein: CAISRDRVATEAFF

CDR3 length: 16
clone size: NA
D gene: TRBD2
V gene: TRBV11-2
J gene: TRBJ2-3
CDR3 DNA: TGTGCCAGCAGCCCGGTGACTAGCGGGAGGCCAGATACGCAGTATTTT
CDR3 protein: CASSPVTSGRPDTQYF

CDR3 length: 17
clone size: NA
D gene: TRBD2
V gene: TRBV5-1
J gene: TRBJ2-7
CDR3 DNA: TGCGCCAGCAGCTGGGGTAGAGGCGGGAGGGCCAGCTACGAGCAGTACTTC
CDR3 protein: CASSWGRGGRASYEQYF

CDR3 length: 16
clone size: NA
D gene: NA
V gene: TRBV30
J gene: TRBJ1-5
CDR3 DNA: TGTGCCTGGAGTCAAGACAGAGGACGTAGCAATCAGCCCCAGCATTTT
CDR3 protein: CAWSQDRGRSNQPQHF

CDR3 length: 10
clone size: NA
D gene: TRBD1
V gene: TRBV19
J gene: TRBJ1-1
CDR3 DNA: TGTGCCAGTAGTGGACAGGGAGCTTTCTTT
CDR3 protein: CASSGQGAFF

CDR3 length: 19
clone size: NA
D gene: NA
V gene: TRBV21-1
J gene: TRBJ1-2
CDR3 DNA: TGTGCCAGCAGCTGTTCCTCTTCCCCCACCCGGTCCGCAGGGTATGGCTACACCTTC
CDR3 protein: CASSCSSSPTRSAGYGYTF

CDR3 length: 15
clone size: NA
D gene: TRBD1
V gene: TRBV7-9
J gene: TRBJ1-4
CDR3 DNA: TGTGCCAGCAGCACCGACAGGGGGCTCAATGAAAAACTGTTTTTT
CDR3 protein: CASSTDRGLNEKLFF

CDR3 length: 14
clone size: NA
D gene: NA
V gene: TRBV19
J gene: TRBJ2-1
CDR3 DNA: TGTGCCAGTTCATGGAGTATCGCAGACAATGAGCAGTTCTTC
CDR3 protein: CASSWSIADNEQFF

CDR3 length: 16
clone size: NA
D gene: NA
V gene: TRBV27
J gene: TRBJ2-1
CDR3 DNA: TGTGCCAGCAGTTTATATCTTGATGGCGGGGTGCGGGAGCAGTTCTTC
CDR3 protein: CASSLYLDGGVREQFF

CDR3 length: 16
clone size: NA
D gene: NA
V gene: TRBV18
J gene: TRBJ2-2
CDR3 DNA: TGTGCCAGCTCACCACGGCAGGGTGGGTCCACCGGGGAGCTGTTTTTT
CDR3 protein: CASSPRQGGSTGELFF

CDR3 length: 13
clone size: NA
D gene: TRBD1
V gene: TRBV7-3
J gene: TRBJ1-1
CDR3 DNA: TGTGCCAGCAGCGAGGGACAGGGGACTGAAGCTTTCTTT
CDR3 protein: CASSEGQGTEAFF

CDR3 length: 17
clone size: few
D gene: NA
V gene: TRBV1
J gene: TRBJ2-2
CDR3 DNA: TGCACCAGCAGCCAAGCGTCCAAGCGGGAGAACACCGGGGAGCTGTTTTTT
CDR3 protein: CTSSQASKRENTGELFF

CDR3 length: 13
clone size: NA
D gene: NA
V gene: TRBV21-1
J gene: TRBJ2-7
CDR3 DNA: TGTGCCAGCAGCAATCCTGGACAGGGCGAGCAGTACTTC
CDR3 protein: CASSNPGQGEQYF

CDR3 length: 13
clone size: NA
D gene: TRBD1
V gene: TRBV18
J gene: TRBJ2-7
CDR3 DNA: TGTGCCAGCTCAGGACAGGAGATATACGAGCAGTACTTC
CDR3 protein: CASSGQEIYEQYF

CDR3 length: 15
clone size: NA
D gene: NA
V gene: TRBV19
J gene: TRBJ1-1
CDR3 DNA: TGTGCCAGTAGACACTTAGACAGGTCGTACACTGAAGCTTTCTTT
CDR3 protein: CASRHLDRSYTEAFF

CDR3 length: 14
clone size: NA
D gene: TRBD1
V gene: TRBV5-1
J gene: TRBJ2-7
CDR3 DNA: TGCGCCAGCAGCAATGACAGGGGGCAGGTTCGACAGTACTTC
CDR3 protein: CASSNDRGQVRQYF

CDR3 length: 15
clone size: NA
D gene: NA
V gene: TRBV7-6
J gene: TRBJ2-3
CDR3 DNA: TGTGCCAGCAGCTTTGGGCATGGTAGCACAGATACGCAGTATTTT
CDR3 protein: CASSFGHGSTDTQYF

CDR3 length: 15
clone size: NA
D gene: NA
V gene: TRBV25-1
J gene: TRBJ1-4
CDR3 DNA: TGTGCCAGCAGTGAATACCGGGCAACTAATGAAAAACTGTTTTTT
CDR3 protein: CASSEYRATNEKLFF

CDR3 length: 17
clone size: once
D gene: TRBD2
V gene: TRBV5-4
J gene: TRBJ2-5
CDR3 DNA: TGTGCCAGCAGCTTAGGGAGGACTAGCGGGGACGAAGAGACCCAGTACTTC
CDR3 protein: CASSLGRTSGDEETQYF

CDR3 length: 13
clone size: NA
D gene: TRBD1
V gene: TRBV29-1
J gene: TRBJ1-1
CDR3 DNA: TGCAGCGTGAGGGGGACAGCAACCCCTGAAGCTTTCTTT
CDR3 protein: CSVRGTATPEAFF

CDR3 length: 15
clone size: few
D gene: NA
V gene: TRBV7-2
J gene: TRBJ2-7
CDR3 DNA: TGTGCCAGCAGCTCCTTAACTAGCTGGCCCTACGAGCAGTACTTC
CDR3 protein: CASSSLTSWPYEQYF

CDR3 length: 14
clone size: NA
D gene: TRBD1
V gene: TRBV18
J gene: TRBJ2-1
CDR3 DNA: TGTGCCAGCTCACCAGAAACAGGGGTCAATGAGCAGTTCTTC
CDR3 protein: CASSPETGVNEQFF

CDR3 length: 17
clone size: NA
D gene: TRBD1
V gene: TRBV15
J gene: TRBJ2-7
CDR3 DNA: TGTGCCACCAGCAGGCGCCCCGGGACAGGGGGTCGGTACGAGCAGTACTTC
CDR3 protein: CATSRRPGTGGRYEQYF

CDR3 length: 14
clone size: NA
D gene: NA
V gene: TRBV9
J gene: TRBJ2-3
CDR3 DNA: TGTGCCAGCGGAGGAGGGGGAGGGCGGGATACGCAGTATTTT
CDR3 protein: CASGGGGGRDTQYF

CDR3 length: 12
clone size: NA
D gene: TRBD1
V gene: TRBV30
J gene: TRBJ1-4
CDR3 DNA: TGTGCCTGGGGGGACAGCAATGAAAAACTGTTTTTT
CDR3 protein: CAWGDSNEKLFF

CDR3 length: 13
clone size: NA
D gene: TRBD1
V gene: TRBV28
J gene: TRBJ1-2
CDR3 DNA: TGTGCCAGCAGAGACAGGGGAAACTATGGCTACACCTTC
CDR3 protein: CASRDRGNYGYTF

CDR3 length: 14
clone size: NA
D gene: NA
V gene: TRBV5-1
J gene: TRBJ1-4
CDR3 DNA: TGCGCCAGCAGCGGGACTGCAGCGCATGAAAAACTGTTTTTT
CDR3 protein: CASSGTAAHEKLFF

CDR3 length: 15
clone size: NA
D gene: TRBD1
V gene: TRBV2
J gene: TRBJ2-5
CDR3 DNA: TGTGCCAGCAGGGGGGACAGGTCCACTCAAGAGACCCAGTACTTC
CDR3 protein: CASRGDRSTQETQYF

CDR3 length: 14
clone size: NA
D gene: NA
V gene: TRBV5-1
J gene: TRBJ1-1
CDR3 DNA: TGCGCCAGCAGCCTAACGACAGGGAACACTGAAGCTTTCTTT
CDR3 protein: CASSLTTGNTEAFF

CDR3 length: 12
clone size: NA
D gene: NA
V gene: TRBV6-1
J gene: TRBJ1-6
CDR3 DNA: TGTGCCAGCACCACTACCTATTCACCCCTCCACTTT
CDR3 protein: CASTTTYSPLHF

CDR3 length: 15
clone size: once
D gene: TRBD1
V gene: TRBV27
J gene: TRBJ2-1
CDR3 DNA: TGTGCCAGCAGTTCCGAGACAGGGTACTACAATGAGCAGTTCTTC
CDR3 protein: CASSSETGYYNEQFF

CDR3 length: 17
clone size: NA
D gene: NA
V gene: TRBV27
J gene: TRBJ2-3
CDR3 DNA: TGTGCCAGCAGTCTACGGACGCGACCGGGAAGGGCAGATACGCAGTATTTT
CDR3 protein: CASSLRTRPGRADTQYF

CDR3 length: 18
clone size: NA
D gene: NA
V gene: TRBV18
J gene: TRBJ1-1
CDR3 DNA: TGTGCCAGCTCACCACCACGAAGCGGACAGAAAATTAACACTGAAGCTTTCTTT
CDR3 protein: CASSPPRSGQKINTEAFF

CDR3 length: 15
clone size: NA
D gene: NA
V gene: TRBV6-5
J gene: TRBJ1-3
CDR3 DNA: TGTGCCAGCAGTACAGGGTTGTACCAGAGAAACACCATATATTTT
CDR3 protein: CASSTGLYQRNTIYF

CDR3 length: 16
clone size: NA
D gene: TRBD1
V gene: TRBV19
J gene: TRBJ1-2
CDR3 DNA: TGTGCCAGTAGTATTTCGTCCCGGGACAGTCGCTATGGCTACACCTTC
CDR3 protein: CASSISSRDSRYGYTF

CDR3 length: 13
clone size: few
D gene: NA
V gene: TRBV19
J gene: TRBJ1-5
CDR3 DNA: TGTGCCACCTCTCGGGCAGGGGCTCAGCCCCAGCATTTT
CDR3 protein: CATSRAGAQPQHF

CDR3 length: 17
clone size: NA
D gene: NA
V gene: TRBV7-9
J gene: TRBJ2-3
CDR3 DNA: TGTGCCAGCAGCTTATGGGTCTGGAGAGGAGGCACAGATACGCAGTATTTT
CDR3 protein: CASSLWVWRGGTDTQYF